Following are 27 T cell receptor beta chains from one sample sequenced in a study of response to subunit inactivated influenza vaccine. Using its own MiXCR run on the RT-PCR reads, TCRdb lists one record per CDR3 protein. The sample carries fewer than 400,000 distinct CDR3 sequences, just over 20% recorded once. Sequences were derived from PBMCs from blood, sampled around 22 months after vaccination. All receptors come from a man between 50 and 69 years old who received an inactivated influenza vaccine.

This clonotype was seen repeatedly, ten times or more. The rearrangement links TRBV5-1 to TRBJ1-1; D gene unclear. The CDR3 is 15 residues long. CDR1 and CDR2 (germline): SGHRS, YFSETQ. Trimming took 2 bases from V and 0 from J, leaving 11 bases between them. CDR3 amino acids: CASSLTARLNTEAFF. CDR3 coding DNA: TGCGCCAGCAGCTTAACGGCCAGGCTGAACACTGAAGCTTTCTTT.

The chain combines TRBV20-1 with TRBJ2-7; 15 nucleotides agree with TRBD2. The CDR3 is made up of 18 amino acids. Germline trimming cut 3 bases from V and 2 bases from J; bases unmatched to any gene: 11. Germline assignment: CDR1 DFQATT and CDR2 SNEGSKA (reference sequence). CDR3 loop: CSASIPGLAGGTPYEQYF. In DNA form, the CDR3 reads TGCAGTGCTAGCATCCCGGGACTAGCGGGAGGTACCCCCTACGAGCAGTACTTC.

The V gene is TRBV7-2, the J gene TRBJ1-2; 7 nucleotides line up with TRBD1. CDR3 size: 12 residues. V was pared by 4 bases and J by 8 bases, with 4 bases of the junction left unmatched. Germline assignment: CDR1 SGHTA and CDR2 FQGNSA. The CDR3 region has the DNA TGTGCCAGCAGCTCGGGAGGGGGCGGCTACACCTTC. This sequence encodes CASSSGGGGYTF.

This clonotype showed up just a few times. The chain is built from TRBV12-3 or TRBV12-4 and TRBJ1-5; 9 bases align to TRBD1. The CDR3 has 15 residues. The V segment lost 8 bases and the J segment 3 bases; nucleotides outside the gene matches: 8. The CDR3 sequence: CASLQGARNNQPQHF. The DNA for the CDR3 is TGTGCCAGCTTACAGGGGGCGCGGAACAATCAGCCCCAGCATTTT.

This clonotype has a handful of counts. This chain links TRBV30 with TRBJ1-1; maybe TRBD1 (6 bases). Germline assignment: CDR1 GTSNPN and CDR2 SVGIG (reference sequence). The CDR3 contains 13 residues. Trimming took 3 bases from V and 7 from J, leaving 15 bases between them. CDR3 region: CAWSASGASEAFF. CDR3 coding DNA: TGTGCCTGGAGCGCGTCGGGGGCGAGTGAAGCTTTCTTT.

The chain uses TRBV7-2 and TRBJ2-5; 10 bases match TRBD2. The CDR3 length is 16 residues. Losses at the gene ends were 1 base for V and 0 bases for J; bases not matched to a gene: 2. The germline V gene has CDR1 SGHTA and CDR2 FQGNSA. CDR3 in amino acids: CASSLVAGGYQETQYF. CDR3 bases: TGTGCCAGCAGCTTAGTAGCGGGGGGCTACCAAGAGACCCAGTACTTC.

The chain joins TRBV28 to TRBJ2-3, with 7 nucleotides matching TRBD2. The CDR3 length is 16 residues. The germline V gene has CDR1 MDHEN and CDR2 SYDVKM. The trim removed 8 bases at V and 1 base at J, leaving 12 bases unmatched. CDR3 DNA: TGTGCCAGCCCCCCGTCCCTAGCGGAAGGCACAGATACGCAGTATTTT. Its translation: CASPPSLAEGTDTQYF.

Many counts were recorded for this clonotype. J is TRBJ2-5 and V is TRBV7-2; 7 bases map to TRBD1. The CDR3 contains 17 residues. Germline V lookup: CDR1 SGHTA, CDR2 FQGNSA. V was clipped by 2 bases and J by 2 bases; unmatched bases: 11. The DNA of the CDR3 is TGTGCCAGCAGCTTAAGGGGGACAGATTATTTTCAAGAGACCCAGTACTTC. This gives the protein CASSLRGTDYFQETQYF.

The V and J genes are TRBV12-3 or TRBV12-4 and TRBJ2-5, with 8 nucleotides matching TRBD1. V lost 6 bases to trimming and J lost 4 bases; unmatched junction nucleotides: 4. There are 13 residues in the CDR3. In DNA, the CDR3 is TGTGCCAGCAGGCCAACAGGGGGAGAGACCCAGTACTTC. Translated, it gives CASRPTGGETQYF.

V gene TRBV7-9 combines with J gene TRBJ2-3; D gene unclear. Germline V gene data show CDR1 as SEHNR and CDR2 as FQNEAQ (reference sequence). CDR3 size: 11 residues. The CDR3 nucleotides are TGTGCTAAGGAGAGCACAGATACGCAGTATTTT. It translates to CAKESTDTQYF.

This clonotype was counted only a few times. The rearrangement joins TRBV12-3 or TRBV12-4 to TRBJ2-5; 9 positions agree with TRBD1. The CDR3 loop spans 15 amino acids. V lost 5 bases to trimming and J lost 1 base; unmatched junction nucleotides: 5. CDR3 DNA: TGTGCCAGCAGTCAGGGACAGGGTTTCCAAGAGACCCAGTACTTC. It codes for CASSQGQGFQETQYF.

CDR3: CASSGGGQPQHF. CDR3 nucleotide sequence: TGTGCCAGCAGCGGAGGAGGTCAGCCCCAGCATTTT. The chain couples TRBV7-9 to TRBJ1-5; D is ambiguous. Germline V gene lookup returns CDR1 SEHNR and CDR2 FQNEAQ (reference sequence). The CDR3 sequence is 12 residues long. Deletions cut 5 bases from V and 6 bases from J, with 8 bases between.

In this sample, this clonotype turned up a few times. The rearrangement links TRBV2 to TRBJ2-3; D gene ambiguous. The CDR3 length is 13 residues. Germline V gene data show CDR1 as SNHLY and CDR2 as FYNNEI. V was trimmed by 3 bases and J by 2 bases, leaving 6 bases between them. The CDR3 is CASSEGITDTQYF. The DNA for the CDR3 is TGTGCCAGCAGTGAGGGGATCACAGATACGCAGTATTTT.

This clonotype has just a few counts. The rearrangement joins TRBV12-3 or TRBV12-4 to TRBJ2-2; 7 positions agree with TRBD1. The CDR3 contains 16 residues. With V trimmed by 0 bases and J by 6 bases, 7 bases remained unmatched. CDR3 amino acids: CASSLAGTVRAGELFF. Here the CDR3 DNA reads TGTGCCAGCAGTTTAGCGGGGACAGTTCGAGCCGGGGAGCTGTTTTTT.

This clonotype appeared a few times. This chain connects TRBV12-3 or TRBV12-4 to TRBJ2-7, with 8 bases matching TRBD2. V gave up 3 bases and J gave up 5 bases; unmatched junction bases: 9. The CDR3 spans 15 residues. The CDR3 DNA is TGTGCCAGCAGTTTGCGCCGGGAGGGCCGACACGAGCAGTACTTC. It translates to CASSLRREGRHEQYF.

The chain links TRBV19 to TRBJ2-1; no firm D call. Germline V gene sequence: CDR1 LNHDA, CDR2 SQIVND (reference sequence). The CDR3 is 15 residues long. V was pared by 4 bases and J by 3 bases, with 13 bases between. DNA for the CDR3: TGTGCCAGTAGTACCTTCGCCGGCGGCTACAATGAGCAGTTCTTC. Translated: CASSTFAGGYNEQFF.

This clonotype was picked up many times. The chain recombines TRBV4-3 with TRBJ1-1; D not certain. Germline assignment: CDR1 LGHNA and CDR2 YSLEER. The CDR3 sequence is 15 residues long. Between the trimmed V and J ends, which lost 0 bases and 0 bases, there was a span of 8 bases. As DNA, the CDR3 is TGCGCCAGCAGCCAAGAAGGCATCCTGAACACTGAAGCTTTCTTT. Translation: CASSQEGILNTEAFF.

The sample holds many counts of this clonotype. This chain joins TRBV20-1 and TRBJ1-5; TRBD1 matches at 9 bases. The CDR3 contains 14 residues. The germline V gene has CDR1 DFQATT and CDR2 SNEGSKA (reference sequence). With 0 bases clipped from V and 4 bases from J, the junction kept 1 base outside the gene matches. The CDR3 loop is CSAREGTGNQPQHF. In DNA form, the CDR3 reads TGCAGTGCTAGAGAAGGGACAGGGAATCAGCCCCAGCATTTT.

This chain joins TRBV20-1 and TRBJ2-5; possibly TRBD2 for D (5 bases). The V gene's germline CDR1 is DFQATT and CDR2 SNEGSKA (reference sequence). V lost 5 bases and J lost 2, with 15 bases in between. CDR3 length: 14 residues. CDR3 in amino acids: CSASSPGGQETQYF. CDR3 bases: TGCAGTGCTTCCTCCCCGGGCGGGCAAGAGACCCAGTACTTC.

This clonotype was detected only a few times. V gene TRBV9 combines with J gene TRBJ1-5; TRBD1 might be the D (6 bases). This CDR3 is built from 16 residues. Trimming pared 3 bases from V and 6 bases from J, leaving 19 bases between. CDR1 SGDLS and CDR2 YYNGEE come from the germline V gene. CDR3 nucleotide sequence: TGTGCCAGCAGCGAGGGAGACAGGTACCGGACTCAGCCCCAGCATTTT. Translation: CASSEGDRYRTQPQHF.

V is TRBV7-2 and J is TRBJ1-1, with TRBD1 matching over 8 bases. The J segment lost 9 bases and the V segment lost 3 bases, leaving 9 bases of the junction unmatched. Germline V CDR1 and CDR2: SGHTA, FQGNSA. The CDR3 totals 14 residues. Here the CDR3 DNA reads TGTGCCAGCAGCTTGGGACAGGCCCTCTCTCAAGCTTTCTTT. Its protein product is CASSLGQALSQAFF.

This chain links TRBV28 with TRBJ1-2; tentatively, D is TRBD1 (6 bases). Germline V gene sequence: CDR1 MDHEN, CDR2 SYDVKM. The CDR3 spans 13 residues. V was trimmed by 6 bases and J by 4 bases, leaving 12 bases between them. CDR3 amino acids: CASSKGGGYGYTF. The CDR3 DNA sequence: TGTGCCAGCAGCAAAGGGGGGGGCTATGGCTACACCTTC.

Only a few counts were recorded for this clonotype. The V gene is TRBV7-2, the J gene TRBJ1-1; D is uncertain. The CDR3 has 12 amino acids. CDR1 and CDR2 from the germline V gene are SGHTA and FQGNSA. Trimming removed 5 bases from V and 11 bases from J, with 15 bases in between. This CDR3 is CASSPRSTGAFF. The CDR3 bases are TGTGCCAGCAGCCCGCGGTCCACCGGGGCTTTCTTT.

V and J are TRBV20-1 and TRBJ1-4; D may be TRBD1 (5 bases). With 3 bases removed from V and 1 base from J, the gap between germline ends came to 9 bases. The CDR3 has 14 residues. Germline V gives CDR1 DFQATT, CDR2 SNEGSKA (reference sequence). The DNA for the CDR3 is TGCAGTGCTAGGGGTACAGGAACTAATGAAAAACTGTTTTTT. Translation: CSARGTGTNEKLFF.

The chain links TRBV5-4 to TRBJ2-2; 7 nucleotides align to TRBD2. V lost 4 bases, J lost 0 bases, and 9 bases stayed unmatched. The CDR3 extends over 17 amino acids. Germline V gene data show CDR1 as SGHNT and CDR2 as YYREEE (reference sequence). The CDR3 DNA reads TGTGCCAGCAGCAGAACTCTAGCGGTCGCGAACACCGGGGAGCTGTTTTTT. Amino acids: CASSRTLAVANTGELFF.

In its sample, this clonotype was seen a few times. The chain carries TRBV3-1 and TRBJ1-2; no firm D call. The CDR3 totals 14 residues. V was clipped by 4 bases and J by 8 bases, with 17 bases between them. Per the germline V gene, CDR1 is LGHDT and CDR2 is YNNKEL (reference sequence). CDR3 region: CASSPATAPLGYTF. The CDR3 DNA reads as TGTGCCAGCAGCCCAGCGACGGCTCCTCTAGGCTACACCTTC.

This clonotype was observed at least ten times. CDR3 in amino acids: CASSLVQGAEAFF. In DNA, the CDR3 is TGCGCCAGCAGCTTGGTGCAGGGGGCAGAAGCTTTCTTT. The chain recombines TRBV5-1 with TRBJ1-1, with TRBD1 matching over 8 bases. Germline assignment: CDR1 SGHRS and CDR2 YFSETQ. CDR3 length: 13 amino acids. V shed 0 bases, J shed 8 bases, and the junction held 3 bases outside the gene matches. Full variable domain (remainder filled in from reference TRBV5-1 and TRBJ1-1): KAGVTQTPRYLIKTRGQQVTLSCSPISGHRSVSWYQQTPGQGLQFLFEYFSETQRNKGNFPGRFSGRQFSNSRSEMNVSTLELGDSALYLCASSLVQGAEAFFGQGTRLTVV.